Here is one T cell receptor beta chain with its context. Its antigen remains unknown. This specimen comes from a study of T cell responses to AZD1222 COVID-19 vaccine. Profiling relied on immunoSEQ multiplex PCR, and the TCRdb table lists in-frame clones only, not all of them. The table records roughly 98,000 clones, roughly 90% of them present only once. The CDR3 contains 15 residues. Germline assignment: CDR1 SGHKS and CDR2 YYEKEE (reference sequence). The J segment lost 0 bases and the V segment lost 2 bases, leaving 1 base of the junction unmatched. Study observations and caveats: Repertoires in all cases were sampled only once the peak T cell response had passed.

V usage is TRBV5-5 and J usage is TRBJ1-5, with 8 bases lining up with TRBD1. Sequences were derived from peripheral blood, sampled 28 days after the second AZD1222 dose. The sequence derives from an adult who received the AZD1222 COVID-19 vaccine. CDR3 loop: CASSLQGDSNQPQHF. CDR3 coding DNA: TGTGCCAGCAGCTTACAGGGGGATAGCAATCAGCCCCAGCATTTT.